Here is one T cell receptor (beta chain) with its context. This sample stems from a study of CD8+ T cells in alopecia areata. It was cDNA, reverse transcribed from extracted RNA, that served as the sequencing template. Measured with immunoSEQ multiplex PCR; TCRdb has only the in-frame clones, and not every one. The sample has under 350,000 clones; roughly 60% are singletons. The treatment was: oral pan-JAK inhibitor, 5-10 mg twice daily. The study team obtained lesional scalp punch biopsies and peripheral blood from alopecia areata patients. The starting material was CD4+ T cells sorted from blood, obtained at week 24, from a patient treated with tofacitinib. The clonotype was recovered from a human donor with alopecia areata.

The CDR3 DNA reads as TGCAGCGAACGGAGGGGTGGGGGTTCGAACTATGGCTACACCTTC. Translating it yields CSERRGGGSNYGYTF. This rearrangement joins TRBV29-1 to TRBJ1-2; maybe TRBD1 (5 bases). This CDR3 has 15 amino acids. CDR1 and CDR2 from the germline V gene are SQVTM and ANQGSEA. Deletions cut 7 bases from V and 2 bases from J, with 20 bases between. Based on the CDR3 plus reference TRBV29-1 and TRBJ1-2, the full variable domain is SAVISQKPSRDICQRGTSLTIQCQVDSQVTMMFWYRQQPGQSLTLIATANQGSEATYESGFVIDKFPISRPNLTFSTLTVSNMSPEDSSIYLCSERRGGGSNYGYTFGSGTRLTVV.